This T cell receptor beta chain stems from a study of blood T cell repertoires in COVID-19. Turning to the study itself: In each case, the material was cDNA or gDNA derived from T cells, B-cell-depleted T cells, or PBMCs.

This clone is a singleton in its sample. Libraries were prepared by immunoSEQ multiplex PCR; TCRdb keeps only in-frame clonotypes and omits some of them. Of roughly 320,000 clones listed, approximately 85% are singletons. CDR3 size: 12 residues. Trimming cost V 2 bases and J 5 bases, with 7 bases left between them. CDR1 is SNHLY, CDR2 FYNNEI, per germline. V gene TRBV2 combines with J gene TRBJ2-7, with D tentatively TRBD1 (5 bases). The sequenced sample consisted of peripheral blood. The clonotype comes from a human donor in a cohort sampled during active COVID-19. The CDR3 loop reads CASSEQGNEQYF. As DNA, the CDR3 is TGTGCCAGCAGTGAACAGGGCAACGAGCAGTACTTC.